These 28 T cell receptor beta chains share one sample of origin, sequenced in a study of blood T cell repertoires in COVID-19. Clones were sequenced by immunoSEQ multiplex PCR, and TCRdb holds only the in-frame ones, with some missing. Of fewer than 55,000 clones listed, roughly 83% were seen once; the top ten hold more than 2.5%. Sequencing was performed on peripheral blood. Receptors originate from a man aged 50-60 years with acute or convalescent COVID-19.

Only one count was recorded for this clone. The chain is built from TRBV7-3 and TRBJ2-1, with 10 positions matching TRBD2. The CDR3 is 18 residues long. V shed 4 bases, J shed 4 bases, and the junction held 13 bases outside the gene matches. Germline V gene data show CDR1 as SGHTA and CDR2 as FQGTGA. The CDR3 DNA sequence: TGTGCCAGCAGCTCGGGTAGCGGGGGGCCTAGGAATTACAATGAGCAGTTCTTC. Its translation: CASSSGSGGPRNYNEQFF. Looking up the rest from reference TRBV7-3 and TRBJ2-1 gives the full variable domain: GAGVSQTPSNKVTEKGKYVELRCDPISGHTALYWYRQSLGQGPEFLIYFQGTGAADDSGLPNDRFFAVRPEGSVSTLKIQRTERGDSAVYLCASSSGSGGPRNYNEQFFGPGTRLTVL.

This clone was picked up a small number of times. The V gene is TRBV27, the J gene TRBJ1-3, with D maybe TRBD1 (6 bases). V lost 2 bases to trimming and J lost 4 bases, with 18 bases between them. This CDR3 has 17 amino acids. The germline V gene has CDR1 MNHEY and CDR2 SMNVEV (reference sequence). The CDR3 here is CASSLDYRAGAGNTIYF. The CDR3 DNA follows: TGTGCCAGCAGTTTAGATTACAGGGCAGGCGCGGGAAACACCATATATTTT.

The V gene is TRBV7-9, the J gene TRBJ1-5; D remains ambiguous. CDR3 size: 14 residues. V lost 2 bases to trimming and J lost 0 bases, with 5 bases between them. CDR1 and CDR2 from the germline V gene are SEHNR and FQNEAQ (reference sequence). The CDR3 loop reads CASSLTDSNQPQHF. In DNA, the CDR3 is TGTGCCAGCAGCTTAACAGATAGCAATCAGCCCCAGCATTTT.

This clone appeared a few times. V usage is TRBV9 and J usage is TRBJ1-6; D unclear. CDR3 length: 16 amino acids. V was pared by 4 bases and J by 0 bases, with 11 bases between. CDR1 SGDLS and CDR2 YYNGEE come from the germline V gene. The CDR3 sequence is CASSQTPSSYNSPLHF. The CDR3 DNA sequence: TGTGCCAGCAGCCAGACTCCTAGCTCCTATAATTCACCCCTCCACTTT.

The CDR3 nucleotides read TGCGCCAGCGGGTCAGGGGAGGGGTACGAGCAGTACTTC. It is translated as CASGSGEGYEQYF. The V and J genes are TRBV5-1 and TRBJ2-7, with a tentative D call TRBD2 (7 bases). The CDR3 consists of 13 residues. Germline values: CDR1 SGHRS, CDR2 YFSETQ. The germline V and J ends were trimmed by 7 bases and 4 bases, with 15 bases remaining between them.

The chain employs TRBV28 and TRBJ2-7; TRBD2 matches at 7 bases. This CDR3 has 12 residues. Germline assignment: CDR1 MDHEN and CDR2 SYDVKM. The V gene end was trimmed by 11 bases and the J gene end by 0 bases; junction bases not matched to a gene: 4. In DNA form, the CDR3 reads TGTGCCGGGGCGGGAGACTCCTACGAGCAGTACTTC. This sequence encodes CAGAGDSYEQYF.

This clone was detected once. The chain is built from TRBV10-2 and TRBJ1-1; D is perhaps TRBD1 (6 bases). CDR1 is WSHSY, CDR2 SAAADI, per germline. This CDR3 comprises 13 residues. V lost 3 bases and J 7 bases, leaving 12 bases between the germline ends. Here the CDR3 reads CASSDGQIIEAFF. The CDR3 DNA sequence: TGCGCCAGCAGTGACGGACAGATTATTGAAGCTTTCTTT.

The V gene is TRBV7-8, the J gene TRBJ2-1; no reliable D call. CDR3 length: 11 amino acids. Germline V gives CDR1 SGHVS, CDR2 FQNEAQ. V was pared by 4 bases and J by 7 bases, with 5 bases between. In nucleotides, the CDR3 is TGTGCCAGCAGCTACAGTAATGAGCAGTTCTTC. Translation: CASSYSNEQFF.

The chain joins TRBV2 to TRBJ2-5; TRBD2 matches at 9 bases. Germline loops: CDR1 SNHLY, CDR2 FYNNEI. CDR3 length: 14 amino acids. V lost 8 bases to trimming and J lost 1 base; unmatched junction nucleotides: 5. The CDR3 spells CASLGLAVQETQYF. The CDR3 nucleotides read TGTGCCAGCCTGGGACTAGCTGTCCAAGAGACCCAGTACTTC.

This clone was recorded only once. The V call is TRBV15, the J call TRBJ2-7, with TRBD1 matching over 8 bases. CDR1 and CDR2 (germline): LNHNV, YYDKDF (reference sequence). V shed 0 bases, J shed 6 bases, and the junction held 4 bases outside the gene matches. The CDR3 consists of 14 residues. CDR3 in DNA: TGTGCCACCAGCAGAGATGTCAGGGGGCTCGAGCAGTACTTC. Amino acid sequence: CATSRDVRGLEQYF.

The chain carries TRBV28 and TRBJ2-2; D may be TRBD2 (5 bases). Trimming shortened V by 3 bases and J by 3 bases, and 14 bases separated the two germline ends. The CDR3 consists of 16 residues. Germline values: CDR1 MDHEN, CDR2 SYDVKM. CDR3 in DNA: TGTGCCAGCAGTTTTGGGTTTTTGCGGGACACCGGGGAGCTGTTTTTT. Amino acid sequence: CASSFGFLRDTGELFF.

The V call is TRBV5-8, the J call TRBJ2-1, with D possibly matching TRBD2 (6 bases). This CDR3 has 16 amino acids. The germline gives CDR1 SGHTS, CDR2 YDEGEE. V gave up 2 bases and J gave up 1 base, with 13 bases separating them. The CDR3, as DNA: TGTGCCAGCAGCTTACCGACTAGGCGATCCTACAATGAGCAGTTCTTC. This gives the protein CASSLPTRRSYNEQFF.

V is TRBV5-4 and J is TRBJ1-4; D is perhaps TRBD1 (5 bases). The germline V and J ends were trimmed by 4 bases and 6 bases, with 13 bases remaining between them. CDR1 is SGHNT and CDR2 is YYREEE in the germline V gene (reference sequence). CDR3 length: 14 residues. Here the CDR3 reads CASSPAGGDEKLFF. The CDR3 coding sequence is TGTGCCAGCAGCCCGGCAGGAGGGGATGAAAAACTGTTTTTT. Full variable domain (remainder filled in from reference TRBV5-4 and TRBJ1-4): ETGVTQSPTHLIKTRGQQVTLRCSSQSGHNTVSWYQQALGQGPQFIFQYYREEENGRGNFPPRFSGLQFPNYSSELNVNALELDDSALYLCASSPAGGDEKLFFGSGTQLSVL.

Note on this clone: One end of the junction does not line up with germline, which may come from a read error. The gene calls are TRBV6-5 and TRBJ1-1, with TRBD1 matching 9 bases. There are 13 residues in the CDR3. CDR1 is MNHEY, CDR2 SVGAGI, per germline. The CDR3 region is CASTYDRGSEAFF. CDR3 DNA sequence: TGTGCCAGCACTTACGACAGGGGGTCTGAAGCTTTCTTT.

CDR3 sequence: CASSPPGVPYNEQFF. The CDR3 DNA follows: TGTGCCAGCAGCCCCCCCGGGGTCCCCTACAATGAGCAGTTCTTC. The rearrangement uses TRBV9 and TRBJ2-1; D is perhaps TRBD2 (5 bases). This CDR3 contains 15 residues. Germline loops: CDR1 SGDLS, CDR2 YYNGEE. V was trimmed by 4 bases and J by 2 bases, leaving 13 bases between them.

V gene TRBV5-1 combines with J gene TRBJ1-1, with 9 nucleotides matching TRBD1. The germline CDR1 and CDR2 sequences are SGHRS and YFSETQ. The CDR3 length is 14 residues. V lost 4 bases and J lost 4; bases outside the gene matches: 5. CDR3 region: CASSPSGQGTEAFF. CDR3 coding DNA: TGCGCCAGCAGCCCGTCGGGACAGGGCACTGAAGCTTTCTTT.

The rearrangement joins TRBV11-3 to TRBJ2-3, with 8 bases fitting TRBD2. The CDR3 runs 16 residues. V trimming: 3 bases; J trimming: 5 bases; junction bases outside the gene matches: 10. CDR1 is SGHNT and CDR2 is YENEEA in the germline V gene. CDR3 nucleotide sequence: TGTGCCAGCAGCTTCAGTGGTAGCGGGAAGAGAGATACGCAGTATTTT. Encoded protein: CASSFSGSGKRDTQYF.

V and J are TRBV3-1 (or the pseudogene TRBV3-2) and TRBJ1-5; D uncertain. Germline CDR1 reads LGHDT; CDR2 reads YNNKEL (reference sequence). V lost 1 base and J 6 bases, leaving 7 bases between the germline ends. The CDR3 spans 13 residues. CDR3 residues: CASSQAEFQPQHF. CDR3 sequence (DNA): TGTGCCAGCAGCCAAGCAGAATTTCAGCCCCAGCATTTT.

The CDR3 sequence is CASSPRGGNQPQHF. In DNA, the CDR3 is TGCGCCAGCAGCCCCAGGGGGGGCAATCAGCCCCAGCATTTT. This chain links TRBV5-1 with TRBJ1-5, with TRBD1 matching over 7 bases. Per germline, CDR1 SGHRS and CDR2 YFSETQ. Trimming cost V 4 bases and J 2 bases; bases outside gene matches: 3. This CDR3 comprises 14 residues.

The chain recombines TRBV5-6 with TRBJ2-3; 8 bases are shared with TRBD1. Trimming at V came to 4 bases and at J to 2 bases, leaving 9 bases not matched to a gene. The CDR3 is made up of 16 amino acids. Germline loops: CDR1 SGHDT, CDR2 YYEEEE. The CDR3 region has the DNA TGTGCCAGCAGCCCCCTCGACAGGGGCCTCACAGATACGCAGTATTTT. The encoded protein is CASSPLDRGLTDTQYF.

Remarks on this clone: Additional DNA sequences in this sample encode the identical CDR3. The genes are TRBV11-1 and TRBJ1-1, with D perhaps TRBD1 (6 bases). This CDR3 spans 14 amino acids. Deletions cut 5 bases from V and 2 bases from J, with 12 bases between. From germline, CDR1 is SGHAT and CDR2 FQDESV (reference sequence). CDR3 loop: CASSPDRSNTEAFF. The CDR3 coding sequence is TGTGCCAGCAGCCCTGACAGGTCCAACACTGAAGCTTTCTTT.

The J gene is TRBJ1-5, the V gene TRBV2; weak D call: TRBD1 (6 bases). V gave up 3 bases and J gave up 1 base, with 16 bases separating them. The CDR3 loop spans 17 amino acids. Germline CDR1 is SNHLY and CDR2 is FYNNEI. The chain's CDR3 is CASSDPLGGKSNQPQHF. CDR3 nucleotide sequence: TGTGCCAGCAGTGATCCCTTAGGGGGTAAAAGCAATCAGCCCCAGCATTTT. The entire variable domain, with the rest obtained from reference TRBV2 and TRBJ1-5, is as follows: EPEVTQTPSHQVTQMGQEVILRCVPISNHLYFYWYRQILGQKVEFLVSFYNNEISEKSEIFDDQFSVERPDGSNFTLKIRSTKLEDSAMYFCASSDPLGGKSNQPQHFGDGTRLSIL.

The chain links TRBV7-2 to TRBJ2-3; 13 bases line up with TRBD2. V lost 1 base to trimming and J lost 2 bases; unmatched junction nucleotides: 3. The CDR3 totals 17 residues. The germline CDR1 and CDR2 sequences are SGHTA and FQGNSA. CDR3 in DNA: TGTGCCAGCAGCTTAGGACTAGCGGGAGGCCCCACAGATACGCAGTATTTT. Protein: CASSLGLAGGPTDTQYF.

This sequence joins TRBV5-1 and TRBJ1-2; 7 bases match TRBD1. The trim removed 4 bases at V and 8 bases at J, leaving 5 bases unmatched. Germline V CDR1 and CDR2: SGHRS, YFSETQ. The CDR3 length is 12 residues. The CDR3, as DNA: TGCGCCAGCAGCACGACAGGGAGCGGCTACACCTTC. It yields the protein CASSTTGSGYTF.

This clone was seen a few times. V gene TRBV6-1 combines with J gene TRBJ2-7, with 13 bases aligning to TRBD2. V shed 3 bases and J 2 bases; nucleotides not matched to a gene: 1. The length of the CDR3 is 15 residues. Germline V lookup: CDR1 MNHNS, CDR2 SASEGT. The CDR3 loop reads CASSDGLAGAYEQYF. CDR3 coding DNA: TGTGCCAGCAGTGATGGACTAGCGGGAGCCTACGAGCAGTACTTC.

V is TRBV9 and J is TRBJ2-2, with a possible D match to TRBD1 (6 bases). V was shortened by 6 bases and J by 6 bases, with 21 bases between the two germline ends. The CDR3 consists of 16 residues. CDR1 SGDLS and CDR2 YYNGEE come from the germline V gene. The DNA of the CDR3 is TGTGCCAGCACCCGAACGGGGCAGGGGTATCCCGGGGAGCTGTTTTTT. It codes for CASTRTGQGYPGELFF.

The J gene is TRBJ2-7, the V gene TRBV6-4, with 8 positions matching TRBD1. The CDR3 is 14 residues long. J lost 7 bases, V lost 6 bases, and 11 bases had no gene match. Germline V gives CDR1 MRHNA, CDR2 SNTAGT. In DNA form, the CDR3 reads TGTGCCAGCAGATTGACAGGGGCCGCGGGGGAGCAGTACTTC. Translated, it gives CASRLTGAAGEQYF.

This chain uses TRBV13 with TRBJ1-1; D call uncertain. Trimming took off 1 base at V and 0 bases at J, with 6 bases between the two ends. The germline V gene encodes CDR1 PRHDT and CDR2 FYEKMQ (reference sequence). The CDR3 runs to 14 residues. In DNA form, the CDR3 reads TGTGCCAGCAGCTTAGATCCGGTGAACACTGAAGCTTTCTTT. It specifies CASSLDPVNTEAFF.